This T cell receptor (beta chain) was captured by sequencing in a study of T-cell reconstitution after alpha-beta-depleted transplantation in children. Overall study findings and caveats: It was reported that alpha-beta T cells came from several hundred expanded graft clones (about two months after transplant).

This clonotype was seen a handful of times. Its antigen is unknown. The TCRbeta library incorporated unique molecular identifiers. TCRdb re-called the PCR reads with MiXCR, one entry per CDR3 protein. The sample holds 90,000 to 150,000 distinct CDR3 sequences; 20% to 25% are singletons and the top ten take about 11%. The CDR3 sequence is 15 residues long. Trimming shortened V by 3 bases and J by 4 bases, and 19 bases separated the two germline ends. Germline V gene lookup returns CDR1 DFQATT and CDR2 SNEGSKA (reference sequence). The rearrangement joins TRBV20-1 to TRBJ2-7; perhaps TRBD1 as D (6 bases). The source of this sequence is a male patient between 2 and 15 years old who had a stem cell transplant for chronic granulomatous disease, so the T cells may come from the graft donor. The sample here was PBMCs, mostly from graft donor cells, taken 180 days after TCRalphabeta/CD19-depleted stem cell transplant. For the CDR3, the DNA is TGCAGTGCTAGTTTTGCTGGCAGGGGACCGTACGAGCAGTACTTC. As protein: CSASFAGRGPYEQYF.